Sequencing of this T cell receptor (beta chain) was carried out in a study of T cells after yellow fever vaccination. Study in general: The authors prepared low-cell-number fractions using SMART-Seq v4 Ultra Low Input.

The CDR3 sequence is 16 residues long. Remarks on this clonotype: Its matching antigen is unknown.

TCRdb re-derived calls from the 5' RACE reads in MiXCR, one entry per CDR3 protein. The sample shows 450,000 to 650,000 distinct CDR3 sequences, approximately 15% of them seen only once. Study-level findings and limits: Across the CD4 and CD8 compartments, a small share of clonotypes was present in both. Any FACS-sorted repertoire could hold abundant clonotypes that contaminate it from the bulk population.

This receptor was obtained from a man aged 30 to 45 who received the YFV17D yellow fever vaccine. The starting material was PBMCs, obtained on the day of the yellow fever booster vaccination. The chain links TRBV21-1 to TRBJ2-7; TRBD1, the table's D call, was not compared with the DNA. TRBV21-1 has pseudogene status. Here the CDR3 reads CASSYCQKGFPYEQYF. The CDR3 nucleotides are TGTGCCAGCAGCTACTGTCAAAAAGGGTTCCCCTACGAGCAGTACTTC.